These T cell receptor beta chains were read from a single sample in a study of shared clonotypes between healthy human individuals. TCRdb's copy holds only in-frame clones and misses some; the assay was immunoSEQ multiplex PCR. This sample has hundreds of thousands of clones; 92% occur once, and the top ten carry 24%. Input material: naive CD8+ T cells sorted from blood. The receptors stem from a young man in good health. The CDR3 runs from the conserved cysteine through the conserved F or W. The D gene is left open where the match is weak. Clone size is not always given. Where it is, it says once, few, many or a class for expanded clones.

j_call	d_call	v_call	clone_size	cdr3_aa	cdr3_nt
TRBJ2-5	.	TRBV5-1	.	CASSLVFGGSQETQYF	TGCGCCAGCAGCTTGGTCTTTGGCGGCAGCCAAGAGACCCAGTACTTC
TRBJ2-7	TRBD1	TRBV7-9	.	CASSPHRTGAYEQYF	TGTGCCAGCAGCCCCCACAGGACAGGGGCCTACGAGCAGTACTTC
TRBJ2-7	.	TRBV6-5	.	CASRGLPDYEQYF	TGTGCCAGCAGGGGACTCCCCGACTACGAGCAGTACTTC
TRBJ2-3	.	TRBV5-6	.	CASSRTITDTQYF	TGTGCCAGCAGCCGGACTATCACAGATACGCAGTATTTT
TRBJ2-3	TRBD2	TRBV15	.	CATSEPASGRPTQYF	TGTGCCACCAGCGAGCCGGCTAGCGGGAGGCCTACGCAGTATTTT
TRBJ2-1	TRBD2	TRBV6-5	.	CASSSETSGIGNEQFF	TGTGCCAGCAGTTCGGAGACTAGCGGGATTGGCAATGAGCAGTTCTTC
TRBJ2-1	TRBD2	TRBV28	.	CASSTRLAGGYDNEQFF	TGTGCCAGCAGTACGAGACTAGCGGGAGGATATGACAATGAGCAGTTCTTC
TRBJ2-3	TRBD2	TRBV4-3	.	CASSQGLATYTDTQYF	TGCGCCAGCAGCCAGGGACTAGCGACATACACAGATACGCAGTATTTT
TRBJ1-3	.	TRBV6-1	.	CASSEDSRSGNTIYF	TGTGCCAGCAGTGAAGACAGCCGCTCTGGAAACACCATATATTTT
TRBJ2-1	.	TRBV7-9	.	CASSSENEQFF	TGTGCCAGCAGCTCGGAGAATGAGCAGTTCTTC
TRBJ2-2	.	TRBV28	.	CASSLTTGELFF	TGTGCCAGCAGTTTGACCACCGGGGAGCTGTTTTTT
TRBJ1-5	.	TRBV10-3	.	CAISERDGYQPQHF	TGTGCCATCAGTGAAAGGGACGGATATCAGCCCCAGCATTTT
TRBJ1-2	.	TRBV14	.	CASSRTGERNYGYTF	TGTGCCAGCAGCAGAACGGGGGAACGAAACTATGGCTACACCTTC
TRBJ2-1	.	TRBV5-5	.	CASSLERISHEQFF	TGTGCCAGCAGCTTAGAGCGGATAAGTCATGAGCAGTTCTTC
TRBJ2-1	.	TRBV12-5	.	CASGLGHNEQFF	TGTGCTAGTGGTTTGGGCCACAATGAGCAGTTCTTC
TRBJ2-1	.	TRBV19	few	CASSIGGSSNYEQFF	TGTGCCAGTAGTATAGGAGGGAGTAGTAACTATGAGCAGTTCTTC
TRBJ2-7	.	TRBV27	.	CASSFNYEQYF	TGTGCCAGCAGTTTTAACTACGAGCAGTACTTC
TRBJ2-5	TRBD2	TRBV4-1	.	CASSQHIGGRAGETQYF	TGCGCCAGCAGCCAGCACATTGGCGGGAGGGCCGGGGAGACCCAGTACTTC
TRBJ2-2	.	TRBV6-5	once	CASSLVTGYTGELFF	TGTGCCAGCAGTTTGGTCACAGGGTACACCGGGGAGCTGTTTTTT
TRBJ2-5	TRBD2	TRBV18	.	CASSPRIWREGETQYF	TGTGCCAGCTCACCGCGGATTTGGCGGGAGGGTGAGACCCAGTACTTC
TRBJ2-2	.	TRBV27	.	CASRSGVTGELFF	TGTGCCAGCAGATCAGGGGTTACCGGGGAGCTGTTTTTT
TRBJ2-7	TRBD1	TRBV14	.	CASSHTSPGTEHSYEQYF	TGTGCCAGCAGCCACACTTCACCCGGGACAGAACACTCCTACGAGCAGTACTTC
TRBJ2-1	.	TRBV23-1	.	CASRGHEQFF	TGCGCCAGCAGGGGCCATGAGCAGTTCTTC
TRBJ2-7	.	TRBV10-3	.	CAISELGSAYEQYF	TGTGCCATCAGTGAACTTGGGTCCGCCTACGAGCAGTACTTC
TRBJ2-2	TRBD1	TRBV5-1	.	CASSSPSGPDRTVNTGELFF	TGCGCCAGCAGCTCCCCTTCGGGTCCGGACAGGACCGTGAACACCGGGGAGCTGTTTTTT
TRBJ2-1	.	TRBV6-4	.	CASSDGDERAYNEQFF	TGTGCCAGCAGTGATGGGGACGAACGAGCCTACAATGAGCAGTTCTTC
TRBJ1-5	.	TRBV7-9	.	CASSLGTQPQHF	TGTGCCAGCAGCTTAGGGACGCAGCCCCAGCATTTT
TRBJ2-7	TRBD2	TRBV29-1	once	CSVHIPGLADYEQYF	TGCAGCGTACATATACCGGGACTAGCGGACTACGAGCAGTACTTC
TRBJ1-1	.	TRBV2	once	CATNIATEAFF	TGTGCCACCAACATAGCCACTGAAGCTTTCTTT
TRBJ2-7	.	TRBV7-9	.	CASTWGEGSDYEQYF	TGTGCCAGCACGTGGGGGGAAGGGTCCGACTACGAGCAGTACTTC
TRBJ1-5	TRBD1	TRBV5-1	.	CASSPTGGGQPQHF	TGCGCCAGCAGCCCGACAGGGGGCGGACAGCCCCAGCATTTT
TRBJ2-7	.	TRBV9	.	CASSPVLEAGYEQYF	TGTGCCAGCAGCCCCGTTCTGGAGGCGGGGTACGAGCAGTACTTC
TRBJ1-4	.	TRBV19	once	CASSIPGTGEKLFF	TGTGCCAGTAGTATTCCTGGGACCGGAGAAAAACTGTTTTTT
TRBJ2-6	TRBD2	TRBV29-1	.	CSVRVWEGRSGANVLTF	TGCAGCGTGAGGGTCTGGGAGGGAAGAAGTGGGGCCAACGTCCTGACTTTC
TRBJ2-5	TRBD2	TRBV27	.	CASSPGWREWKTQYF	TGTGCCAGCAGTCCGGGGTGGCGGGAGTGGAAGACCCAGTACTTC
TRBJ1-1	.	TRBV10-3	.	CAISETAGMNTEAFF	TGTGCCATCAGTGAAACGGCGGGAATGAACACTGAAGCTTTCTTT
TRBJ2-5	TRBD2	TRBV4-2	once	CASSPTRGRSETQYF	TGTGCCAGCAGCCCTACTCGCGGGAGGAGCGAGACCCAGTACTTC
TRBJ2-7	.	TRBV4-1	.	CASSYYLGYEQYF	TGCGCCAGCAGCTATTATCTCGGATACGAGCAGTACTTC
TRBJ1-1	.	TRBV27	.	CASQGTTEAFF	TGTGCCAGCCAGGGGACCACTGAAGCTTTCTTT
TRBJ2-3	TRBD1	TRBV30	.	CAWSVGTGTDTQYF	TGTGCCTGGAGTGTGGGGACAGGGACAGATACGCAGTATTTT
TRBJ2-3	TRBD2	TRBV28	.	CASSVTSAADTQYF	TGTGCCAGCAGTGTTACTAGCGCGGCAGATACGCAGTATTTT
TRBJ2-1	.	TRBV7-6	.	CASSLGARNEQFF	TGTGCCAGCAGCTTAGGCGCCCGTAATGAGCAGTTCTTC
TRBJ2-3	.	TRBV5-1	.	CASSFSTDTQYF	TGCGCCAGCAGCTTTTCGACAGATACGCAGTATTTT
TRBJ1-1	.	TRBV5-1	.	CASSPTGTEAFF	TGCGCCAGCAGCCCAACCGGGACAGAAGCTTTCTTT
TRBJ2-1	.	TRBV27	.	CASRTVGDEQFF	TGTGCCAGCAGAACGGTCGGGGATGAGCAGTTCTTC
TRBJ2-1	TRBD2	TRBV11-2	.	CASSPREGPYNEQFF	TGTGCCAGCAGCCCGCGGGAGGGCCCCTACAATGAGCAGTTCTTC
TRBJ1-3	TRBD1	TRBV28	.	CASSSNRGRGLTGNTIYF	TGTGCCAGCAGTTCAAACAGGGGTCGGGGGTTGACTGGAAACACCATATATTTT
TRBJ2-7	TRBD1	TRBV15	.	CATSRGGQGISYEQYF	TGTGCCACCAGCAGAGGGGGACAGGGGATATCCTACGAGCAGTACTTC
TRBJ2-7	.	TRBV7-9	few	CASSSDYEQYF	TGTGCCAGCAGCTCCGACTACGAGCAGTACTTC
TRBJ2-7	TRBD2	TRBV19	once	CASSIGPLRASGSAYEQYF	TGTGCCAGTAGTATAGGTCCTTTGCGGGCTAGCGGGAGCGCCTACGAGCAGTACTTC